The table lists the clone carrying this TCR beta chain with many counts. CDR3-region Arm-PCR and iRepertoire HTBI primers produced the TCR beta libraries. Each CDR3 protein gets one entry after TCRdb re-called the multiplex PCR reads with MiXCR. Among roughly 380,000 distinct CDR3 sequences listed, over 15% were seen once. These data belong to a study of regulatory T cells in long-lasting Graves disease. Time point defined: newly diagnosed GD, antithyroid drugs for less than 3 months. The TCR library was made from RNA extracted from PBMCs. V lost 6 bases and J 9 bases, leaving 11 bases between the germline ends. This CDR3 region has 11 residues. Germline CDR1 reads ENHRY; CDR2 reads SYGVKD. In addition, the sample was reused for a study of T cells in Graves' hyperthyroidism and ophthalmopathy.

The sequencing used peripheral blood mononuclear cells (PBMCs), collected at new diagnosis, from a patient treated with antithyroid drugs. The chain recombines TRBV10-3 with TRBJ1-2; TRBD1 is a possible D gene (5 bases). The source of this sequence is a middle-aged man with Graves disease. CDR3 DNA: TGTGCCATCAGCCAGGGTTGGCGCTACACCTTC. This translates into CAISQGWRYTF.